Presented here are 27 T cell receptor beta chains from one specimen sequenced in a study of blood T cell repertoires in COVID-19. TCRdb's copy holds only in-frame clones and misses some; the assay was immunoSEQ multiplex PCR. This table has approximately 280,000 clones, roughly 89% appearing once. Material for sequencing was PBMCs or T cells enriched from blood (not recorded which). The receptors originated from a middle-aged woman who had recovered from COVID-19.

The V call is TRBV5-1, the J call TRBJ2-1, with D uncertain. The CDR3 is 15 amino acids. V was trimmed by 0 bases and J by 5 bases, leaving 12 bases between them. Germline V gives CDR1 SGHRS, CDR2 YFSETQ. For the CDR3, the DNA is TGCGCCAGCAGCTTGGGGCAGGTCTTTAACAATGAGCAGTTCTTC. It is translated as CASSLGQVFNNEQFF.

This rearrangement joins TRBV7-8 to TRBJ2-3, with 7 bases aligning to TRBD2. The J segment lost 11 bases and the V segment lost 6 bases, leaving 8 bases of the junction unmatched. Germline loops: CDR1 SGHVS, CDR2 FQNEAQ. The CDR3 contains 12 residues. The CDR3 region is CASSPTSPMQYF. For the CDR3, the DNA is TGTGCCAGCAGTCCGACTAGCCCGATGCAGTATTTT.

The chain recombines TRBV30 with TRBJ1-1; tentatively, D is TRBD1 (5 bases). Germline assignment: CDR1 GTSNPN and CDR2 SVGIG (reference sequence). Trimming left V 5 bases short and J 2 bases short, with 21 bases between. This CDR3 region has 16 residues. The CDR3 nucleotides are TGTGCCTGGGCCGACCTTCCGGGCAGGGCCAACACTGAAGCTTTCTTT. Translated: CAWADLPGRANTEAFF.

The chain carries TRBV27 and TRBJ1-1; the D gene is possibly TRBD1 (6 bases). This CDR3 has 14 residues. Germline lookup yields CDR1 MNHEY and CDR2 SMNVEV (reference sequence). V lost 4 bases and J lost 0, with 9 bases in between. The CDR3 DNA reads as TGTGCCAGCAGTTGGGACAAATTGAACACTGAAGCTTTCTTT. Translated: CASSWDKLNTEAFF.

The chain is built from TRBV7-9 and TRBJ2-7, with 11 bases aligning to TRBD1. Germline lookup yields CDR1 SEHNR and CDR2 FQNEAQ (reference sequence). The CDR3 has 16 residues. Trimming removed 5 bases from V and 1 base from J; junction bases left unmatched: 7. CDR3 residues: CASSQHGTGGSYEQYF. CDR3 nucleotide sequence: TGTGCCAGCAGCCAACATGGGACAGGGGGTTCCTACGAGCAGTACTTC.

The V and J genes are TRBV28 and TRBJ2-2; no reliable D call. V was shortened by 2 bases and J by 1 base, with 11 bases between the two germline ends. CDR3 size: 16 residues. The V gene's germline CDR1 is MDHEN and CDR2 SYDVKM. CDR3 DNA sequence: TGTGCCAGCAGTTTAGAACTTAACTGGAACACCGGGGAGCTGTTTTTT. It codes for CASSLELNWNTGELFF.

V gene TRBV5-1 combines with J gene TRBJ1-3, with 7 bases that match TRBD1. Trimming at V came to 4 bases and at J to 4 bases, leaving 5 bases not matched to a gene. Germline-derived CDR1 and CDR2 are SGHRS and YFSETQ. The CDR3 extends over 14 amino acids. The CDR3 region has the DNA TGCGCCAGCAGCCCCGGACAGGCGGGAAACACCATATATTTT. It is translated as CASSPGQAGNTIYF.

The rearrangement joins TRBV9 to TRBJ2-7, with D maybe TRBD1 (5 bases). The germline gives CDR1 SGDLS, CDR2 YYNGEE. This CDR3 has 15 amino acids. Trimming cost V 0 bases and J 5 bases, with 15 bases left between them. As DNA, the CDR3 is TGTGCCAGCAGCGTAGTAGGCAGGGTGGCTGACGAGCAGTACTTC. This sequence encodes CASSVVGRVADEQYF. The variable domain in full, with the rest retrieved from reference TRBV9 and TRBJ2-7, is DSGVTQTPKHLITATGQRVTLRCSPRSGDLSVYWYQQSLDQGLQFLIQYYNGEERAKGNILERFSAQQFPDLHSELNLSSLELGDSALYFCASSVVGRVADEQYFGPGTRLTVT.

This clone was counted between two and nine times. J is TRBJ2-7 and V is TRBV5-1; 8 nucleotides match TRBD1. V gave up 4 bases and J gave up 0 bases; unmatched junction bases: 6. The CDR3 totals 15 residues. Germline V gene data show CDR1 as SGHRS and CDR2 as YFSETQ. DNA of the CDR3: TGCGCCAGCAGCATCTTGACAGGGGACTCCTACGAGCAGTACTTC. Translated: CASSILTGDSYEQYF.

The chain employs TRBV11-3 and TRBJ2-7, with a possible D match to TRBD1 (5 bases). Germline lookup yields CDR1 SGHNT and CDR2 YENEEA. The CDR3 totals 15 residues. With 1 base removed from V and 0 bases from J, the gap between germline ends came to 10 bases. The CDR3: CASSLASGLSYEQYF. The CDR3 DNA reads TGTGCCAGCAGCTTAGCTTCAGGGCTCTCCTACGAGCAGTACTTC.

The chain employs TRBV6-5 and TRBJ2-3, with D perhaps TRBD2 (5 bases). CDR3 length: 15 amino acids. Between the trimmed V and J ends, which lost 2 bases and 4 bases, there was a span of 13 bases. The germline V gene has CDR1 MNHEY and CDR2 SVGAGI. CDR3 sequence: CASSYKASLADTQYF. The CDR3 nucleotides read TGTGCCAGCAGTTACAAGGCTAGCTTGGCAGATACGCAGTATTTT.

The CDR3 nucleotides are TGCGCCAGCAGCCGACAGCACGGCAGAACCTACGAGCAGTACTTC. Amino acid sequence: CASSRQHGRTYEQYF. The rearrangement joins TRBV5-1 to TRBJ2-7, with D perhaps matching TRBD1 (5 bases). This CDR3 has 15 residues. Germline CDR1 is SGHRS and CDR2 is YFSETQ. The V and J ends lost 4 bases and 2 bases respectively, with 16 bases between them.

The gene calls are TRBV6-5 and TRBJ2-5; D not resolved. Germline V gene lookup returns CDR1 MNHEY and CDR2 SVGAGI. Trimming removed 4 bases from V and 3 bases from J, with 12 bases in between. This CDR3 has 14 amino acids. The CDR3 DNA reads TGTGCCAGCAGTTCAGACTTCCCAAAAGAGACCCAGTACTTC. Amino acids: CASSSDFPKETQYF.

V gene TRBV6-6 combines with J gene TRBJ2-5; 12 nucleotides line up with TRBD2. The junction had 9 bases not matched to a gene; V was cut back by 4 bases and J by 6 bases. CDR3 size: 16 residues. Germline loops: CDR1 MNHNY, CDR2 SVGAGI (reference sequence). CDR3 DNA: TGTGCCAGCAGTTCCTGGACTAGCGGGATGGCTAAGACCCAGTACTTC. This gives the protein CASSSWTSGMAKTQYF.

V usage is TRBV30 and J usage is TRBJ1-1; no firm D call. V lost 1 base, J lost 0 bases, and 9 bases lay in between. Germline CDR1 reads GTSNPN; CDR2 reads SVGIG (reference sequence). This CDR3 is 14 amino acids long. CDR3 region: CAWSAQALNTEAFF. In DNA, the CDR3 is TGTGCCTGGAGTGCTCAGGCCCTGAACACTGAAGCTTTCTTT.

The chain recombines TRBV18 with TRBJ1-1; D may be TRBD1 (6 bases). V was clipped by 5 bases and J by 4 bases, with 11 bases between them. The germline CDR1 and CDR2 sequences are KGHSH and LQKENI. This CDR3 is 13 amino acids long. The CDR3 spells CASSELRGTEAFF. The CDR3 DNA follows: TGTGCCAGCTCAGAGCTCAGGGGCACTGAAGCTTTCTTT. Based on the CDR3 plus reference TRBV18 and TRBJ1-1, the full variable domain is NAGVMQNPRHLVRRRGQEARLRCSPMKGHSHVYWYRQLPEEGLKFMVYLQKENIIDESGMPKERFSAEFPKEGPSILRIQQVVRGDSAAYFCASSELRGTEAFFGQGTRLTVV.

This clone was found a few times. This chain joins TRBV27 and TRBJ2-2; weak D call: TRBD2 (6 bases). Trimming took 7 bases from V and 4 from J, leaving 16 bases between them. This CDR3 region has 15 residues. The germline V gene encodes CDR1 MNHEY and CDR2 SMNVEV (reference sequence). The CDR3 reads CASTPLGGATGELFF. In DNA, the CDR3 is TGTGCCAGCACACCACTAGGCGGGGCCACCGGGGAGCTGTTTTTT.

This sequence joins TRBV2 and TRBJ2-7; TRBD2 matches at 7 bases. Trimming took 4 bases from V and 2 from J; bases not matched to a gene: 11. This CDR3 contains 16 residues. Germline V gene data show CDR1 as SNHLY and CDR2 as FYNNEI. CDR3 coding DNA: TGTGCCAGCAGTGCCCAGCGGGAAATAGGTACCTACGAGCAGTACTTC. The encoded protein is CASSAQREIGTYEQYF.

The CDR3 nucleotides read TGCGCCAGCAGCCAAGCCCTGTACAGGGAGACTGAAGCTTTCTTT. This translates into CASSQALYRETEAFF. J is TRBJ1-1 and V is TRBV4-3; TRBD1 is a possible D gene (6 bases). This CDR3 spans 15 amino acids. V was shortened by 1 base and J by 5 bases, with 14 bases between the two germline ends. Germline CDR1 LGHNA, CDR2 YSLEER.

The chain couples TRBV5-6 to TRBJ1-1, with D possibly matching TRBD1 (5 bases). The ends were cut back, 0 bases at V and 1 base at J, with 13 bases in the middle. Per the germline V gene, CDR1 is SGHDT and CDR2 is YYEEEE. This CDR3 comprises 16 residues. CDR3 sequence: CASSLAGPWGNTEAFF. CDR3 coding DNA: TGTGCCAGCAGCTTGGCAGGGCCCTGGGGGAACACTGAAGCTTTCTTT.

The gene calls are TRBV9 and TRBJ2-1; possibly TRBD1 for D (5 bases). Germline CDR1 SGDLS, CDR2 YYNGEE. Trimming pared 0 bases from V and 0 bases from J, leaving 7 bases between. This CDR3 is 15 amino acids long. The CDR3 region is CASSVGQSSYNEQFF. DNA of the CDR3: TGTGCCAGCAGCGTAGGACAGAGCTCCTACAATGAGCAGTTCTTC.

A remark on this clone: A read error may produce the germline difference seen at one junction end. The V call is TRBV7-7, the J call TRBJ2-1; 8 bases map to TRBD2. CDR3 length equals 17 residues. Germline-derived CDR1 and CDR2 are SSHAT and FNYEAQ (reference sequence). CDR3 bases: TGTGCTAGCAGCTTAGGGTTCGCAGCGGGGGCCGCGGATGAGCAGTTCTTC. Encoded protein: CASSLGFAAGAADEQFF.

V usage is TRBV10-2 and J usage is TRBJ2-3; 7 bases align to TRBD2. CDR3 length: 14 residues. Germline loops: CDR1 WSHSY, CDR2 SAAADI. J gave up 6 bases and V 0 bases, and 3 bases lay outside the gene matches. The CDR3 loop reads CASSESSGTDTQYF. The CDR3, as DNA: TGCGCCAGCAGTGAGTCGAGCGGGACCGATACGCAGTATTTT.

The gene calls are TRBV24-1 and TRBJ2-2, with 9 bases that match TRBD1. Germline V gives CDR1 KGHDR, CDR2 SFDVKD. The CDR3 contains 18 residues. Germline trimming cut 2 bases from V and 2 bases from J; bases unmatched to any gene: 8. In nucleotides, the CDR3 is TGTGCCACCAGTGATTGGGCCCCGGGACAGGGTAACACCGGGGAGCTGTTTTTT. The encoded protein is CATSDWAPGQGNTGELFF.

The chain couples TRBV4-1 to TRBJ1-4; 12 bases are a match to TRBD1. CDR1 and CDR2 (germline): MGHRA, YSYEKL. With V trimmed by 2 bases and J by 4 bases, 8 bases remained unmatched. The CDR3 extends over 18 amino acids. The CDR3 DNA is TGCGCCAGCAGCCAACGTCCCGGGACAGGGGGCCTTAATGAAAAACTGTTTTTT. Protein: CASSQRPGTGGLNEKLFF.

This clone has more than one count but fewer than ten. This rearrangement joins TRBV5-6 to TRBJ1-3; D is ambiguous. Trimming removed 3 bases from V and 1 base from J, with 11 bases in between. CDR1 and CDR2 from the germline V gene are SGHDT and YYEEEE. The CDR3 runs to 15 residues. CDR3 in amino acids: CASSYQTFSGNTIYF. CDR3 nucleotide sequence: TGTGCCAGCAGCTACCAGACATTTTCTGGAAACACCATATATTTT.

The chain links TRBV6-2 or TRBV6-3 to TRBJ2-3; 10 bases map to TRBD2. CDR1 and CDR2 (germline): MNHEY, SVGEGT. J was trimmed by 2 bases and V by 2 bases; bases with no gene match: 4. CDR3 length: 16 residues. In nucleotides, the CDR3 is TGTGCCAGCAGTTACCTTGGACTAGCGGACACAGATACGCAGTATTTT. It translates to CASSYLGLADTDTQYF.